This TCR beta chain was identified during a study of CD8+ T cells in alopecia areata. In the study overall: Patients in the treated group were given tofacitinib by mouth, 5 to 10 mg twice a day.

Concerning this clone: Antigen unknown.

Looked up from germline, CDR1 is SQVTM and CDR2 is ANQGSEA. This CDR3 is 12 amino acids long. Trimming shortened V by 4 bases and J by 4 bases, and 8 bases separated the two germline ends. Alopecia areata patients provided lesional scalp punch biopsies and peripheral blood. Sorted out of PBMCs were CD4+ T cells and CD8+ T cells. Whole-study results and caveats: Relative to mice, TCR sharing across patients was less clear, a difference possibly HLA-related.

cDNA reverse transcribed from extracted RNA served as the sequencing template. Sequenced by immunoSEQ multiplex PCR; TCRdb stores in-frame clones only, minus some. This table holds 100,000 to 150,000 clones, about 57% found once. This TCR was sampled from a human donor with alopecia areata. V usage is TRBV29-1 and J usage is TRBJ1-3; D remains ambiguous. Sequencing used CD4+ T cells sorted from blood, obtained at week 0. Here the CDR3 DNA reads TGCAGCGTTGCACAGAAAGGAAACACCATATATTTT. Translating it yields CSVAQKGNTIYF.